The 12 T cell receptor beta chains reported below all come from one sample, sequenced in a study of blood T cells in healthy people across ages. Alongside a J-beta primer mix, a sample-barcoded 5' primer served in a second PCR lasting roughly 7 to 12 cycles. TCRdb called the 5' RACE reads again in MiXCR, with one record for every CDR3 protein. The sample lists around 870,000 distinct CDR3 sequences, about 30% seen once, with 17% in the top ten. The sequenced sample was blood. The receptors derive from a woman older than 75 in good health.

This clonotype was recorded many times. The chain recombines TRBV6-2 or TRBV6-3 with TRBJ2-7; D assignment may be TRBD1 or TRBD2 (5 bases each). This CDR3 comprises 13 residues. V lost 2 bases and J 2 bases, leaving 7 bases between the germline ends. CDR1 is MNHEY and CDR2 is SVGEGT in the germline V gene. The CDR3 region is CASSYGDPYEQYF. Here the CDR3 DNA reads TGTGCCAGCAGTTACGGGGACCCCTACGAGCAGTACTTC.

On this clonotype itself: With a much larger clone just one base away, this may be a read error. The rearrangement joins TRBV9 to TRBJ2-1, with D tentatively TRBD2 (6 bases). The germline V and J ends were trimmed by 7 bases and 7 bases, with 18 bases remaining between them. Germline V lookup: CDR1 SGDLS, CDR2 YYNGEE. The CDR3 contains 14 residues. CDR3 protein: CASGTGDGKNEQFF. The CDR3 bases are TGTGCCAGCGGCACGGGGGACGGCAAAAATGAGCAGTTCTTC.

This clonotype was detected once. A much larger clone lies a single base off, so this may be a read error. The rearrangement joins TRBV12-3 or TRBV12-4 to TRBJ1-1, with D unclear. The germline V and J ends were trimmed by 2 bases and 6 bases, with 10 bases remaining between them. The CDR3 runs 13 residues. The chain's CDR3 is CASSLSGAPEAFF. The CDR3, as DNA: TGTGCCAGCAGTTTATCGGGAGCCCCTGAAGCTTTCTTT.

V usage is TRBV21-1 and J usage is TRBJ2-2; the table calls TRBD1, which could not be checked here. TRBV21-1 is reported as a pseudogene. The CDR3 totals 18 residues. CDR3 DNA: TGTGCCAGCAGCAAGGACTACTGTTGGGGGCCTAACACCGGGGAGCTGTTTTTT. Translation gives CASSKDYCWGPNTGELFF.

At least ten counts were recorded for this clonotype. This chain uses TRBV18 with TRBJ2-3, with D possibly called TRBD1 or TRBD2 (5 bases each). Trimming removed 0 bases at V and 0 bases at J, with 13 bases between. The CDR3 runs to 17 residues. The germline CDR1 and CDR2 sequences are KGHSH and LQKENI. CDR3 DNA: TGTGCCAGCTCACCACCTTGGGGGAGCGGAAGCACAGATACGCAGTATTTT. It translates to CASSPPWGSGSTDTQYF.

This clonotype was counted many times. This sequence joins TRBV5-1 and TRBJ2-1, with D perhaps assigned TRBD1 or TRBD2 (5 bases each). The CDR3 length is 15 residues. Trimming removed 4 bases at V and 7 bases at J, with 18 bases between. Germline CDR1 SGHRS, CDR2 YFSETQ. CDR3 in DNA: TGCGCCAGCAGCCTCGGGACGGCTAGTTCGAATGAGCAGTTCTTC. This gives the protein CASSLGTASSNEQFF.

Here the CDR3 reads CASSSSDRAEAFF. The DNA for the CDR3 is TGTGCCAGCAGCTCCTCGGACAGGGCTGAAGCTTTCTTT. The chain couples TRBV7-2 to TRBJ1-1, with 8 bases matching TRBD1. This CDR3 region has 13 residues. CDR1 SGHTA and CDR2 FQGNSA come from the germline V gene. The V and J ends lost 4 bases and 6 bases, in that order; junction bases with no gene match: 4.

The sample holds many counts of this clonotype. The chain is built from TRBV29-1 and TRBJ2-3, with D possibly being TRBD1 (5 bases). Germline values: CDR1 SQVTM, CDR2 ANQGSEA. This CDR3 has 15 residues. The V gene lost 6 bases and the J gene lost 8 bases, with 24 bases spanning the gap. CDR3 in amino acids: CSVASAGLVGTTQYF. The CDR3 DNA reads as TGCAGCGTGGCAAGTGCAGGGCTGGTGGGTACTACGCAGTATTTT.

This clonotype was seen more than once but under ten times. The chain has TRBV20-1 and TRBJ2-5; 7 bases agree with TRBD1. The CDR3 contains 15 residues. Germline values: CDR1 DFQATT, CDR2 SNEGSKA (reference sequence). Losses at the gene ends were 5 bases for V and 8 bases for J; bases not matched to a gene: 17. CDR3 sequence: CSASRQGWESVTQYF. For the CDR3, the DNA is TGCAGTGCTTCACGACAGGGCTGGGAGTCGGTAACCCAGTACTTC.

In the case of this clonotype: A much bigger clone sits one base away, suggesting this may be a read error. V and J are TRBV4-3 and TRBJ2-5, with D perhaps being TRBD1 or TRBD2 (5 bases each). Germline V gene data show CDR1 as LGHNA and CDR2 as YSLEER. Trimming left V 0 bases short and J 4 bases short, with 15 bases between. The CDR3 has 16 amino acids. This CDR3 is CASSQDRIGAGETQYF. For the CDR3, the DNA is TGCGCCAGCAGCCAAGATCGTATCGGGGCAGGAGAGACCCAGTACTTC.

Ten or more counts support this clonotype. The chain couples TRBV18 to TRBJ1-2; D gene unclear. The germline gives CDR1 KGHSH, CDR2 LQKENI. The V and J ends lost 8 bases and 3 bases respectively, with 19 bases between them. CDR3 length: 15 residues. The CDR3 protein is CASGGLERAHYGYTF. The CDR3 region has the DNA TGTGCCAGCGGAGGGTTAGAAAGGGCTCACTATGGCTACACCTTC.

The rearrangement uses TRBV2 and TRBJ1-2, with a tentative D call TRBD1 (6 bases). In germline, CDR1 is SNHLY, CDR2 FYNNEI. This CDR3 has 15 residues. V was trimmed by 1 base and J by 4 bases, leaving 13 bases between them. CDR3 amino acids: CASSEVGGRGYGYTF. The DNA of the CDR3 is TGTGCCAGCAGTGAAGTGGGGGGCAGAGGCTATGGCTACACCTTC. Full variable domain (outside the CDR3, taken from reference TRBV2 and TRBJ1-2): EPEVTQTPSHQVTQMGQEVILRCVPISNHLYFYWYRQILGQKVEFLVSFYNNEISEKSEIFDDQFSVERPDGSNFTLKIRSTKLEDSAMYFCASSEVGGRGYGYTFGSGTRLTVV.